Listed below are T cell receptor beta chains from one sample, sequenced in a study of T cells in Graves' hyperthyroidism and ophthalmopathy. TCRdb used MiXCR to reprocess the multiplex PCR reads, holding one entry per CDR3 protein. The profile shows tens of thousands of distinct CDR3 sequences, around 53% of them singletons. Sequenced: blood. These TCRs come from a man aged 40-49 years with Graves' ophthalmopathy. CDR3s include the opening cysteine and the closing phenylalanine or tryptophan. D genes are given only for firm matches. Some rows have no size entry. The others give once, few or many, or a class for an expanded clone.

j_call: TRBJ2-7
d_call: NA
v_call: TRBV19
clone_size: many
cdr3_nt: TGTGCCAGTAGTATTAGCACCCCCTACGAGCAGTACTTC
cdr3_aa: CASSISTPYEQYF

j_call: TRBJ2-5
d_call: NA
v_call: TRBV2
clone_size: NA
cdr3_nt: TGTGCCAGCACCTCCGTATGGGGTGGCAATCAGCCCCAGTACTTC
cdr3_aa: CASTSVWGGNQPQYF

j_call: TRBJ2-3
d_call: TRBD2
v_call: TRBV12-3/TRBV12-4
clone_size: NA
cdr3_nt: TGTGCCAGCAAACGAACTAGCGAAGATACGCAGTATTTC
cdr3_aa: CASKRTSEDTQYF

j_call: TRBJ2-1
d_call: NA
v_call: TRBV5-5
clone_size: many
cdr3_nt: TGTGCCAGCAGCTCGCTTAGCGGAAAAGCGCAGTTCTTC
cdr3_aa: CASSSLSGKAQFF

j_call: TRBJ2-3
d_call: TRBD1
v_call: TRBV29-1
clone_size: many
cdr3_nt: TGCAGCGTTGAACCGGTTGGACAGGGTAGCACAGATACGCAGTATTTT
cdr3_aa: CSVEPVGQGSTDTQYF

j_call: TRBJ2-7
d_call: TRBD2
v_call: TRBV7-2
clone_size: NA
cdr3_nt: TGTGCCAGCAGCTGGGCTAGCGGGGGGGCGGACGAGCAGTACTTC
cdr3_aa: CASSWASGGADEQYF

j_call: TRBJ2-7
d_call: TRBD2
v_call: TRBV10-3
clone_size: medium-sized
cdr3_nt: TGTGCCATCAAGAATAGCGGGGGTTCCTACGAGCAGTACTTC
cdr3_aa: CAIKNSGGSYEQYF

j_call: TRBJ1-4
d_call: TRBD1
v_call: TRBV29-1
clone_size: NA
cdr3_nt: TGCAGCGCTACCGGGACAGGGGGCGATGGTGAAAAACTGTTTTTT
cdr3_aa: CSATGTGGDGEKLFF

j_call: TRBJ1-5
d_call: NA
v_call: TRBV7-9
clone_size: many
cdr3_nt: TGTGCCAGCAGTCTGGTGGGGAGCAATCAGCCCCAGCATTTT
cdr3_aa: CASSLVGSNQPQHF

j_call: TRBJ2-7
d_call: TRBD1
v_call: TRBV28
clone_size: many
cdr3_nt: TGTGCCAGCAGTTTTCCCTTTTCGGGACAGGACTACGAGCAGTACTTC
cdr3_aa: CASSFPFSGQDYEQYF

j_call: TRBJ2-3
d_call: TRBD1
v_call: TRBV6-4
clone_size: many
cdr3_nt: TGTGCCAGCAGTCTTCGGACAGGAGTAGATACGCAGTATTTT
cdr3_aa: CASSLRTGVDTQYF

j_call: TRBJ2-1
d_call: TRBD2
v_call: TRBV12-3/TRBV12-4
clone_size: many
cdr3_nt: TGTGCCAGCAGTGGACTAGCGGGCTACAATGAGCAGTTCTTC
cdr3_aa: CASSGLAGYNEQFF

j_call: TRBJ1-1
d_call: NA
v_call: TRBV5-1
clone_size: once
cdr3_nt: TGCGCCAGCTCCCCCGGGAGCCGGGGTGGGACTGAAGCTTGCTTT
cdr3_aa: CASSPGSRGGTEACF

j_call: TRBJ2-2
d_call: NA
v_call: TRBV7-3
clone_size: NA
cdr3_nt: TGTGCCAGCAGCTTAAACGCAGGGGAGCATGACGGGGAGCTGTTTTTT
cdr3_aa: CASSLNAGEHDGELFF

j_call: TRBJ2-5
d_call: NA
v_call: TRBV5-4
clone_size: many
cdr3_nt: TGTGCCAGCAGTGGGACCGCCCAAGAGACCCAGTACTTC
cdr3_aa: CASSGTAQETQYF

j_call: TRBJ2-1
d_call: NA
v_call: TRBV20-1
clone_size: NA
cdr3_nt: TGCAGTGCTACAGACACTAGCTTCCCCCGGAGAGATGAGCAGTTCTTC
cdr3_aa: CSATDTSFPRRDEQFF

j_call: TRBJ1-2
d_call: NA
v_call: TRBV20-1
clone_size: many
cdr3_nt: TGCAGTGCTAGGGACAGATCCCTAGATGGCTACACCTTC
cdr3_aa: CSARDRSLDGYTF

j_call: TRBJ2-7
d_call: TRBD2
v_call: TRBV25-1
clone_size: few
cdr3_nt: TGTGCCATCACTAGCGGGGGGGCCCACGAGCAGTACTTC
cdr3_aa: CAITSGGAHEQYF

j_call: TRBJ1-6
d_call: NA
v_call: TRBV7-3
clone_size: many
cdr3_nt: TGTGCCAGCAGCTGGATTACAAGCCCTAAATACTCACCCCTCCACTTT
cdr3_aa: CASSWITSPKYSPLHF

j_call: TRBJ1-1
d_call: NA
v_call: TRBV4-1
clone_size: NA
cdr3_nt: TGTGCCAGCAGCCAAGGGGGAGGGATGAACACTGAAGCTTTCTTT
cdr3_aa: CASSQGGGMNTEAFF

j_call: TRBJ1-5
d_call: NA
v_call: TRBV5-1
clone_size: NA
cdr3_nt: TGCGCCAGCAGCTTGGAACAGGCGGGCAATCAGCCCCAGCATTTT
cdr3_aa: CASSLEQAGNQPQHF

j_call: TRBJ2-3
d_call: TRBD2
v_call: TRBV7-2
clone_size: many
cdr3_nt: TGTGCCAGCAGCTTAATGGGGACTATCACAGATACGCAGTATTTT
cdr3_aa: CASSLMGTITDTQYF

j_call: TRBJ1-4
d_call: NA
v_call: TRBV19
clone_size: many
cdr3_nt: TGTGCCAGTAGTACGGACAGAAGAAGTTTGAGTGGTGAAAAACTGTTTTTT
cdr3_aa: CASSTDRRSLSGEKLFF

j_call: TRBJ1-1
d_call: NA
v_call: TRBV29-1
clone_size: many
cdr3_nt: TGCAGCGCCGCTTCGGTGAACACTGAAGCTTTCTTT
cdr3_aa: CSAASVNTEAFF

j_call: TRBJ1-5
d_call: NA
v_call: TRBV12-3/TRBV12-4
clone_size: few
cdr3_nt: TGTGCCAGCAGTGGGGTCAAGGAGGAGACCCAGCATTTT
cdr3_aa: CASSGVKEETQHF

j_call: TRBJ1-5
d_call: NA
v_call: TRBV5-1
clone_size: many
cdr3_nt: TGCGCCAGCAGCTTGGACGGACGACTGGGGGATCAGCCCCAGCATTTT
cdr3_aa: CASSLDGRLGDQPQHF

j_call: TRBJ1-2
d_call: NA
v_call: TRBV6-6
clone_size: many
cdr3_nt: TGTGCCAGCAGGGCCCGCCTCGAGACAGTGGCCCTTGGCTACACCTTC
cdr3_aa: CASRARLETVALGYTF